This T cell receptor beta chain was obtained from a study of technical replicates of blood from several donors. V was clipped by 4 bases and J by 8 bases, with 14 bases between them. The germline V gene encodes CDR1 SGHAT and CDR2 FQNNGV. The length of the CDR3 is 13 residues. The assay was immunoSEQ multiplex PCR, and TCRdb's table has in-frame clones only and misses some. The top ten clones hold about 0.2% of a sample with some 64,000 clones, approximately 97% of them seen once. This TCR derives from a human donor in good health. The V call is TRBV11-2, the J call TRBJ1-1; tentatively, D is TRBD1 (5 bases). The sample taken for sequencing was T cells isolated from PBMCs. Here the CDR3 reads CASSWGLNNEAFF. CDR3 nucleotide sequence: TGTGCCAGCAGCTGGGGACTGAATAACGAAGCTTTCTTT.